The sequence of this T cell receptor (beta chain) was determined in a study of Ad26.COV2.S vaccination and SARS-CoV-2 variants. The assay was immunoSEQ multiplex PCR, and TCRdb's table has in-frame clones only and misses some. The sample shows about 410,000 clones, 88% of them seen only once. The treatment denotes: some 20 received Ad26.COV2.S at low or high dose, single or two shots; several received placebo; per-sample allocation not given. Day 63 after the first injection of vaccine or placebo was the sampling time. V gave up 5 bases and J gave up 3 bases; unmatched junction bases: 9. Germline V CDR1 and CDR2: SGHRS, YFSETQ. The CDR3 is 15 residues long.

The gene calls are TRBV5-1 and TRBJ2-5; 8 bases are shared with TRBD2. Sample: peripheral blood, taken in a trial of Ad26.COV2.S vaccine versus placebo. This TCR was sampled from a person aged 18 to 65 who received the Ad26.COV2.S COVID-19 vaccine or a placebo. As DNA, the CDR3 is TGCGCCAGCAGTCGGGCGGGGGGCTACGAAGAGACCCAGTACTTC. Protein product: CASSRAGGYEETQYF.